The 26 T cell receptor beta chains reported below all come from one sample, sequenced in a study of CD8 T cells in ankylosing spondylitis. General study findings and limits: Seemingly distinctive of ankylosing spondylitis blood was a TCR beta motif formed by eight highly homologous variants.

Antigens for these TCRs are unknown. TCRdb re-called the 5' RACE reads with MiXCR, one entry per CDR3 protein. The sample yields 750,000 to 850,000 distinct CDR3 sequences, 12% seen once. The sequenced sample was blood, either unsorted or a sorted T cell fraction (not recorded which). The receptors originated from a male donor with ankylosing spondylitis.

CDR3 amino acids: CASSSGNGNTIYF. The CDR3 bases are TGCGCCAGCAGCTCGGGGAACGGAAACACCATATATTTT. The J gene is TRBJ1-3, the V gene TRBV5-1; D not certain. The CDR3 is 13 residues long. The V gene lost 3 bases and the J gene lost 4 bases, with 8 bases spanning the gap. In germline, CDR1 is SGHRS, CDR2 YFSETQ.

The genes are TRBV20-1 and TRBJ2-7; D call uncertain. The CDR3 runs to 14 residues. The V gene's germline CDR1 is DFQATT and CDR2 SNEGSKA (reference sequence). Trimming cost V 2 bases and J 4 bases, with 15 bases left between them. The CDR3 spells CSARRHLRLYEQYF. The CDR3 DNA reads TGCAGTGCTAGAAGACACCTTAGATTATACGAGCAGTACTTC.

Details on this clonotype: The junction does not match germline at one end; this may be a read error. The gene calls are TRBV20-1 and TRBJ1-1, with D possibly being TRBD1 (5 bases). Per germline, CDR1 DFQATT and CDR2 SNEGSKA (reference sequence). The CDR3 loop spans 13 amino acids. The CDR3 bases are TGCAGTGTCAGGGAGGGTATGAACACTGAAGCTCTCTTT. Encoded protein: CSVREGMNTEALF.

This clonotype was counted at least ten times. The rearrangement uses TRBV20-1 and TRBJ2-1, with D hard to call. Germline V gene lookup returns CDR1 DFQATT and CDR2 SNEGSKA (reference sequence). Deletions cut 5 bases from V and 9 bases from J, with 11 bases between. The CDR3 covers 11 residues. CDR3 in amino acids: CSALRTPEQFF. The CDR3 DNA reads TGCAGTGCTCTGCGGACCCCTGAGCAGTTCTTC.

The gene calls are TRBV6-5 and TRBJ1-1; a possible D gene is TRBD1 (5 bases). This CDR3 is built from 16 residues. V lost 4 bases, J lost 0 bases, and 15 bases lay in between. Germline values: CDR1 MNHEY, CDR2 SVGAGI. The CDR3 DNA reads TGTGCCAGCAGTTCCGGCGCAGGGCTACTGAACACTGAAGCTTTCTTT. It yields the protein CASSSGAGLLNTEAFF.

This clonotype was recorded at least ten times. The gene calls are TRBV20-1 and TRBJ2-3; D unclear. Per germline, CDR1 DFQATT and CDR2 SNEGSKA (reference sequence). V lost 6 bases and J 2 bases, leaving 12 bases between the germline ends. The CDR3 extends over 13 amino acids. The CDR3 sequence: CSALSGVTDTQYF. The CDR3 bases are TGCAGTGCGCTTAGTGGAGTCACAGATACGCAGTATTTT.

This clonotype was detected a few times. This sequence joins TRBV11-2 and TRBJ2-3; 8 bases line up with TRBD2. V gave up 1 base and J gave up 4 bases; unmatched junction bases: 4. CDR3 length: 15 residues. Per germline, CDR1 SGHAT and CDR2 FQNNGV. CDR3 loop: CASSLVPGGPDTQYF. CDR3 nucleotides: TGTGCCAGCAGCTTAGTTCCGGGGGGGCCAGATACGCAGTATTTT.

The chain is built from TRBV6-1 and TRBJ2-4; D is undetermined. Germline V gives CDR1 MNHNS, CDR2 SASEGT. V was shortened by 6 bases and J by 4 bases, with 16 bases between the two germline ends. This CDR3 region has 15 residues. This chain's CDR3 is CASSALLTGKNIQYF. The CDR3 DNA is TGTGCCAGCAGCGCCCTCCTGACCGGTAAAAACATTCAGTACTTC.

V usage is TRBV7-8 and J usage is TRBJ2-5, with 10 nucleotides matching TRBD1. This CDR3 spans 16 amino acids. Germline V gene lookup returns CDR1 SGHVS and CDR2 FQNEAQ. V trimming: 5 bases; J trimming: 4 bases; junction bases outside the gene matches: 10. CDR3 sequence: CASSVRQGAVGETQYF. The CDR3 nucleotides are TGTGCCAGCAGCGTAAGACAGGGGGCGGTAGGAGAGACCCAGTACTTC.

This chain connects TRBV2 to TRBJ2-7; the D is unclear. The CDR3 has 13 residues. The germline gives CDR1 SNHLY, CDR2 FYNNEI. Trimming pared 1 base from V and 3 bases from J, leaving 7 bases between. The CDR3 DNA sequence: TGTGCCAGCAGTGAAGGAATGGGCTACGAGCAGTACTTC. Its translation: CASSEGMGYEQYF.

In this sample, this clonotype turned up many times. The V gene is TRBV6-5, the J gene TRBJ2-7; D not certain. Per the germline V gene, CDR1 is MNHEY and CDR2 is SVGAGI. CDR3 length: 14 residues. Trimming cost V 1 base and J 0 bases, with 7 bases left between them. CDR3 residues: CASSYYPRSYEQYF. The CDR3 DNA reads TGTGCCAGCAGTTACTACCCTCGCTCCTACGAGCAGTACTTC.

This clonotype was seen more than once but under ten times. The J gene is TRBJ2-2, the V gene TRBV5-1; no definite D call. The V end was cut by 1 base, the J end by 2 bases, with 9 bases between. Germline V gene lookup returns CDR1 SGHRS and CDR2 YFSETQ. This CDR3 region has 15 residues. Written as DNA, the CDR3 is TGCGCCAGCAGCTTGTTGTTGTTCAACACCGGGGAGCTGTTTTTT. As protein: CASSLLLFNTGELFF.

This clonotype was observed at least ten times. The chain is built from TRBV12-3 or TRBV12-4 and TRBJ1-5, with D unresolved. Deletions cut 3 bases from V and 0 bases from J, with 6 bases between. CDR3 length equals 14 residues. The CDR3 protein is CASSFQVSNQPQHF. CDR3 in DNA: TGTGCCAGCAGTTTTCAGGTTAGCAATCAGCCCCAGCATTTT.

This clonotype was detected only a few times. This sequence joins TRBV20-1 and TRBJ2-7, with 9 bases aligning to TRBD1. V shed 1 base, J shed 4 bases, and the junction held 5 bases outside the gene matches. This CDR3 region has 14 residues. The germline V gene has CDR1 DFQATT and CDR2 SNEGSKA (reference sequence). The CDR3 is CSARGDRVGYEQYF. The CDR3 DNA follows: TGCAGTGCTAGAGGGGACAGGGTTGGATACGAGCAGTACTTC.

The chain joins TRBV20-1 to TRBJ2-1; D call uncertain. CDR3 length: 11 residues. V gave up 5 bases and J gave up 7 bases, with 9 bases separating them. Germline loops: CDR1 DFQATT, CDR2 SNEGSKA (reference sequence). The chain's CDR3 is CSAPGLNEQFF. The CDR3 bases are TGCAGTGCTCCCGGGCTAAATGAGCAGTTCTTC.

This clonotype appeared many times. The CDR3: CASSPVPNTEAFF. Written as DNA, the CDR3 is TGTGCCAGCAGCCCCGTGCCGAACACTGAAGCTTTCTTT. The chain uses TRBV12-3 or TRBV12-4 and TRBJ1-1; D gene unclear. Trimming stripped 6 bases from V and 1 base from J, with 9 bases between. This CDR3 contains 13 residues.

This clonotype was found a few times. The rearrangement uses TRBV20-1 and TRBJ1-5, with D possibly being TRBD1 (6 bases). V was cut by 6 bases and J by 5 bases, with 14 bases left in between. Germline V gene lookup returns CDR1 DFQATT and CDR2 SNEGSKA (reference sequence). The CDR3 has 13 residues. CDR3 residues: CSARTEHDQPQHF. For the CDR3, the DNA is TGCAGTGCAAGGACAGAGCATGATCAGCCCCAGCATTTT.

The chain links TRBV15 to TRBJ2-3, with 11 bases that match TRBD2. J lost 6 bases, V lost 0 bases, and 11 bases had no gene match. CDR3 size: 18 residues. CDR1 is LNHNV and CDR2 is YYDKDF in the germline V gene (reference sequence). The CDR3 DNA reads TGTGCCACCAGCAGAGAAAGATTTAGCGGGGGGGCCCCGGATACGCAGTATTTT. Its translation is CATSRERFSGGAPDTQYF.

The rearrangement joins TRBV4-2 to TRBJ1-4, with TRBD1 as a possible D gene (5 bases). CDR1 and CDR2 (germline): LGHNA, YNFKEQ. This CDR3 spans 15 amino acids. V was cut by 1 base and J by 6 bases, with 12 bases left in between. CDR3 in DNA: TGTGCCAGCAGCCAAGGAGGGACTGTGGATGAAAAACTGTTTTTT. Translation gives CASSQGGTVDEKLFF.

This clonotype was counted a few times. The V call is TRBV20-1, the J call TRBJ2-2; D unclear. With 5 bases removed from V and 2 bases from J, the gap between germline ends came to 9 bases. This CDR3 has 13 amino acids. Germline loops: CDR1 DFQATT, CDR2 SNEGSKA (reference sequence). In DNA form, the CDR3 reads TGCAGTGCTCGGAAGATCAACACCGGGGAGCTGTTTTTT. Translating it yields CSARKINTGELFF.

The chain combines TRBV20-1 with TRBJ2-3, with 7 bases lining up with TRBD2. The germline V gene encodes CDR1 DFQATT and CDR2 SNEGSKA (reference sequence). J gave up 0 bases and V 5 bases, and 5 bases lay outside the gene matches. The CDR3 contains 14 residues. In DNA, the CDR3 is TGCAGTGCTCTGAAGCGGGAAAGCACAGATACGCAGTATTTT. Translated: CSALKRESTDTQYF.

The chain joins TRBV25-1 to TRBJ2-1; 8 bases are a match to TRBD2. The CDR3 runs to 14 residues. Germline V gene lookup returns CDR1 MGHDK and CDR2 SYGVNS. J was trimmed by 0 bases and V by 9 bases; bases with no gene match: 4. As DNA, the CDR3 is TGTGCCAGTTGTGCGGGAGGCTCCTACAATGAGCAGTTCTTC. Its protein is CASCAGGSYNEQFF.

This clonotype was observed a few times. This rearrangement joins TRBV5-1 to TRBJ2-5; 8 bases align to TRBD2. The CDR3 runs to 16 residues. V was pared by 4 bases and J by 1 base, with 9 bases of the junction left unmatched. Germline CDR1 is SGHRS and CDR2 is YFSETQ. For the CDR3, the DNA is TGCGCCAGCAGCCCCAGGGCCAGCGGGGGCCAAGAGACCCAGTACTTC. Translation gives CASSPRASGGQETQYF.

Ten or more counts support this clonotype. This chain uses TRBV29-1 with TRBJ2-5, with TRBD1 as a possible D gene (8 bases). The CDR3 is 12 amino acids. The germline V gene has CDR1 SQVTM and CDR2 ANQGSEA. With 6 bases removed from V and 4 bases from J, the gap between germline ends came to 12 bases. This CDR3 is CSVTGGGETQYF. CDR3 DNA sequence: TGCAGCGTCACAGGGGGGGGAGAGACCCAGTACTTC.

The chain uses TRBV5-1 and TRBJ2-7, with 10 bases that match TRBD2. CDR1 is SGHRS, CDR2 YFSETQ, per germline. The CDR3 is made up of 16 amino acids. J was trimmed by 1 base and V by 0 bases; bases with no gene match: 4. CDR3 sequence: CASSLEAGGPSYEQYF. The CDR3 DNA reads TGCGCCAGCAGCTTGGAAGCGGGGGGGCCTTCCTACGAGCAGTACTTC.

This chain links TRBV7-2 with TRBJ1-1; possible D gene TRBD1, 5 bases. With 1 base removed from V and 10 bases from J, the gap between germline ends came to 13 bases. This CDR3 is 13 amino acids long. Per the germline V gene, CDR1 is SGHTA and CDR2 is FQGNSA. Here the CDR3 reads CASSLEGTRGAFF. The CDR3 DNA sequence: TGTGCCAGCAGCTTAGAAGGGACTAGAGGAGCTTTCTTT.